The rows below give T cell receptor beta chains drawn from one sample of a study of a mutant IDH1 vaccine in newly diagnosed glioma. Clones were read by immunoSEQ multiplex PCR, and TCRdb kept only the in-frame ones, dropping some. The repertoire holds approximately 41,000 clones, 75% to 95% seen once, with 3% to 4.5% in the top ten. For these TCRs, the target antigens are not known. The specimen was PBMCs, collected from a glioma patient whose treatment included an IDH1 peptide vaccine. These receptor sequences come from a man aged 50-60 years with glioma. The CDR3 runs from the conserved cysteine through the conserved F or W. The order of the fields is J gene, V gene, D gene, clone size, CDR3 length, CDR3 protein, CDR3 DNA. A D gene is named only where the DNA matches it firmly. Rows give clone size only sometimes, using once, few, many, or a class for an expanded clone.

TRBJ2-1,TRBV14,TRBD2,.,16,CASSPLGAGGYNEQFF,TGTGCCAGCAGCCCCCTGGGAGCGGGAGGTTACAATGAGCAGTTCTTC
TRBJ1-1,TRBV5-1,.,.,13,CASSPDSNTEAFF,TGCGCCAGCAGCCCGGACAGTAACACTGAAGCTTTCTTT
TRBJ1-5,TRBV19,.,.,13,CASRLAPGGPQHF,TGTGCCAGTAGATTGGCCCCTGGTGGGCCCCAGCATTTT
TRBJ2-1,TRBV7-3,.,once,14,CASSLNGLYNEQFF,TGTGCCAGCAGCTTAAATGGCCTATACAATGAGCAGTTCTTC
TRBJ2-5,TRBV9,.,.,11,CASSLGETQYF,TGTGCCAGCAGCCTCGGGGAGACCCAGTACTTC
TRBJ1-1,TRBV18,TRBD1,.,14,CASTKTGEYTEAFF,TGTGCCAGCACTAAGACAGGGGAGTACACTGAAGCTTTCTTT
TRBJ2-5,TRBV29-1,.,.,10,CSVYRETQYF,TGCAGCGTCTACAGGGAGACCCAGTACTTC
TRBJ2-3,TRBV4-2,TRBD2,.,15,CASSQELAGADTQYF,TGTGCCAGCAGCCAAGAACTAGCGGGCGCAGATACGCAGTATTTT
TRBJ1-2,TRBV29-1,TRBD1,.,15,CSVVAPGTGSGGYTF,TGCAGCGTTGTAGCCCCCGGGACAGGGAGTGGTGGCTACACCTTC
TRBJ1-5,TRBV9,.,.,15,CASSATTGSNQPQHF,TGTGCCAGCAGCGCGACAACGGGAAGCAATCAGCCCCAGCATTTT
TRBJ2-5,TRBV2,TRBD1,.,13,CASSGTAQETQYF,TGTGCCAGCAGCGGGACAGCTCAAGAGACCCAGTACTTC
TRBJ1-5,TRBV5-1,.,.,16,CASSPGHGTGNQPQHF,TGCGCCAGCAGCCCTGGACACGGGACCGGCAATCAGCCCCAGCATTTT
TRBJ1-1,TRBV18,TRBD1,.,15,CASSPGTGMNTEAFF,TGTGCCAGCTCTCCTGGGACAGGAATGAACACTGAAGCTTTCTTT
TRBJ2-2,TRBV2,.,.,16,CASIASGPIRTGELFF,TGTGCCAGCATTGCGAGCGGCCCAATAAGGACCGGGGAGCTGTTTTTT
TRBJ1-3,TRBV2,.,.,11,CASQGGNTIYF,TGTGCCAGCCAAGGTGGAAACACCATATATTTT
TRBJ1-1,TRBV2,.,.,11,CARRLNTEAFF,TGTGCCAGAAGATTGAACACTGAAGCTTTCTTT
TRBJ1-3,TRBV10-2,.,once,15,CASSESRGLGNTIYF,TGCGCCAGCAGTGAGTCACGGGGGCTCGGAAACACCATATATTTT
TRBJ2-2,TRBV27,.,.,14,CASSTLGGTGELFF,TGTGCCAGCAGTACCCTAGGGGGCACCGGGGAGCTGTTTTTT
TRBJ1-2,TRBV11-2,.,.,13,CASRPTGSYGYTF,TGTGCCAGCAGACCCACAGGTAGCTATGGCTACACCTTC
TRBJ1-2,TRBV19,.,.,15,CASSSGQPRGYGYTF,TGTGCCAGTAGTTCCGGACAGCCGAGGGGATATGGCTACACCTTC
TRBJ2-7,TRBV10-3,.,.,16,CAISEDRTIASYEQYF,TGTGCCATCAGTGAGGATCGGACAATTGCATCCTACGAGCAGTACTTC
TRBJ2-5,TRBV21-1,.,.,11,CARGVKETQYF,TGTGCCAGGGGGGTTAAGGAGACCCAGTACTTC
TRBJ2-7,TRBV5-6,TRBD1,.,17,CASSLFLGGQASYEQYF,TGTGCCAGCAGCTTGTTCCTCGGAGGACAGGCTTCGTACGAGCAGTACTTC
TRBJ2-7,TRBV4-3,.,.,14,CASSQDRAGYEQYF,TGCGCCAGCAGCCAAGACAGGGCCGGGTACGAGCAGTACTTC
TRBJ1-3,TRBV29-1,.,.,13,CSVATGTGNTIYF,TGCAGCGTTGCAACAGGGACTGGAAACACCATATATTTT
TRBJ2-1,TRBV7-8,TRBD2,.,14,CASSPREYGPEQFF,TGTGCCAGCAGCCCGCGGGAGTATGGTCCTGAGCAGTTCTTC
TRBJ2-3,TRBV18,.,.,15,CASSQRDLETDTQYF,TGTGCCAGCTCACAACGGGACTTGGAAACAGATACGCAGTATTTT
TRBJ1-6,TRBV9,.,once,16,CASSGQGGSYNSPLHF,TGTGCCAGCAGCGGTCAGGGTGGCTCCTATAATTCACCCCTCCACTTT
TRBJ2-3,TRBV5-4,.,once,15,CASSLQAEVGDTQYF,TGTGCCAGCAGCTTGCAGGCCGAGGTGGGGGATACGCAGTATTTT
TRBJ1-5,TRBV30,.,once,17,CAWMPNGRGYRNQPQHF,TGTGCCTGGATGCCGAACGGGAGGGGCTACAGGAATCAGCCCCAGCATTTT
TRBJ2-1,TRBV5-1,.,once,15,CASSLLGGGYNEQFF,TGCGCCAGCAGCTTGTTAGGGGGGGGCTACAATGAGCAGTTCTTC
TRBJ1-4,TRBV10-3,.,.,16,CAISEYDGGANEKLFF,TGTGCCATCAGTGAGTACGATGGGGGAGCTAATGAAAAACTGTTTTTT
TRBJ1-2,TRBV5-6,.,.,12,CASSLSEYGYTF,TGTGCCAGCAGCTTGTCAGAATATGGCTACACCTTC
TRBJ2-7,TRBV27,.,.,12,CASSSGLYEQYF,TGTGCCAGCAGTTCAGGTCTCTACGAGCAGTACTTC
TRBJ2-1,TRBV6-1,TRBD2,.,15,CASSALAGGNNEQFF,TGTGCCAGCAGTGCACTAGCGGGAGGGAACAATGAGCAGTTCTTC
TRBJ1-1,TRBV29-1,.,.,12,CTIGGGSTEAFF,TGCACCATTGGGGGAGGTAGCACTGAAGCTTTCTTT
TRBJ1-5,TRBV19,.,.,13,CATEDRSNQPQHF,TGTGCCACCGAGGACCGGAGTAATCAGCCCCAGCATTTT
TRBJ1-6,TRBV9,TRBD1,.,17,CASSVWDRPSAGSPLHF,TGTGCCAGCAGCGTCTGGGACAGGCCTTCAGCGGGTTCACCCCTCCACTTT
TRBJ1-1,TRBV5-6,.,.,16,CASSLSQEGGHTEAFF,TGTGCCAGCAGCTTGTCCCAGGAGGGGGGGCACACTGAAGCTTTCTTT
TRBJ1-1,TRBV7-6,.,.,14,CASSPTGLGTEAFF,TGTGCCAGCAGCCCCACAGGGCTGGGCACTGAAGCTTTCTTT
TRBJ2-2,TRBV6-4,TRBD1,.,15,CASSKQGADTGELFF,TGTGCCAGCAGCAAACAGGGGGCGGACACCGGGGAGCTGTTTTTT
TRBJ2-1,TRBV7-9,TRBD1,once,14,CASSLATGYNEQFF,TGTGCCAGCAGCTTAGCGACAGGGTACAATGAGCAGTTCTTC
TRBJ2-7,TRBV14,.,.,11,CASSQAYEQYF,TGTGCCAGCAGCCAAGCGTACGAGCAGTACTTC
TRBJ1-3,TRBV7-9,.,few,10,CASSLAGLEF,TGTGCCAGCAGCTTAGCGGGACTCGAATTT
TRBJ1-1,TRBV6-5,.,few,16,CASSYSGLRAGTEAFF,TGTGCCAGCAGTTACTCGGGACTGAGGGCTGGGACTGAAGCTTTCTTT
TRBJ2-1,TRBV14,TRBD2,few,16,CASSHPTSPARNEQFF,TGTGCCAGCAGCCATCCGACTAGCCCGGCGAGGAATGAGCAGTTCTTC
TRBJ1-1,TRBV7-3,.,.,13,CASSPGGHTEAFF,TGTGCCAGCAGCCCGGGGGGACACACTGAAGCTTTCTTT
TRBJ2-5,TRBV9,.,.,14,CASSVAGARETQYF,TGTGCCAGCAGCGTAGCAGGGGCTCGGGAGACCCAGTACTTC
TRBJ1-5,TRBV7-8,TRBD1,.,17,CASSSTTGGAVNQPQHF,TGTGCCAGCAGCTCAACGACAGGGGGCGCGGTCAATCAGCCCCAGCATTTT
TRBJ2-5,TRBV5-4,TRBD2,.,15,CASSFLTSGGETQYF,TGTGCCAGCAGCTTTCTGACTAGCGGGGGTGAGACCCAGTACTTC
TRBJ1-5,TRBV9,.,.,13,CASSLSGNQPQHF,TGTGCCAGCAGCTTAAGCGGAAATCAGCCCCAGCATTTT
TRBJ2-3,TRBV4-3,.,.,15,CASSQDGQRADTQYF,TGCGCCAGCAGCCAAGATGGGCAGAGGGCAGATACGCAGTATTTT
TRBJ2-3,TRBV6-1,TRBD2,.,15,CASSEVAGGQDTQYF,TGTGCCAGCAGTGAAGTAGCGGGAGGGCAGGATACGCAGTATTTT
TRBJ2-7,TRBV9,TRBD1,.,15,CASSLHADRVGEQYF,TGTGCCAGCAGCCTCCACGCGGACAGGGTAGGCGAGCAGTACTTC
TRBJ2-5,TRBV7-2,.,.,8,CAEETQYF,TGTGCCGAAGAGACCCAGTACTTC